The present entry profiles one TCR beta chain with its context. The data were taken from a study of T cell responses to AZD1222 COVID-19 vaccine. TCRdb's table, derived via immunoSEQ multiplex PCR, lists solely in-frame clones and lacks some. The sample lists 110,000 to 150,000 clones; 80% to 90% were seen once. The CDR3 extends over 17 amino acids. V lost 0 bases and J lost 1, with 16 bases in between. Germline V lookup: CDR1 GTSNPN, CDR2 SVGIG (reference sequence). This chain joins TRBV30 and TRBJ1-5; maybe TRBD1 (5 bases). Specimen: peripheral blood, collected on day 0 of AZD1222 vaccination. This TCR derives from an adult in good health. CDR3 in DNA: TGTGCCTGGAGTGTACGGGCAGGGAGGGTCAGCAATCAGCCCCAGCATTTT. Residues: CAWSVRAGRVSNQPQHF. The full variable domain, its missing parts supplied by reference TRBV30 and TRBJ1-5, is SQTIHQWPATLVQPVGSPLSLECTVEGTSNPNLYWYRQAAGRGLQLLFYSVGIGQISSEVPQNLSASRPQDRQFILSSKKLLLSDSGFYLCAWSVRAGRVSNQPQHFGDGTRLSIL.